This passage covers 27 T cell receptor beta chains from one sample sequenced in a study of cytomegalovirus exposure and HLA in healthy donors. Primers for the PCR totalled 60 Vbeta and 13 Jbeta. TCRdb keeps only in-frame clones here, not all; method: immunoSEQ multiplex PCR. In the table there are about 120,000 clones, about 70% of which are singletons. What was sequenced was PBMCs. All receptors come from a human donor in good health.

This clone has just one count. The chain has TRBV10-3 and TRBJ2-7; no definite D call. The V end lost 4 bases, the J end lost 6 bases, and 7 bases lay between the germline ends. From germline, CDR1 is ENHRY and CDR2 SYGVKD. CDR3 length: 11 residues. The CDR3 DNA is TGTGCCATCAGTGTCGGTAGCGAGCAGTACTTC. It codes for CAISVGSEQYF.

The chain recombines TRBV13 with TRBJ1-6; D possibly corresponds to TRBD1 (5 bases). V was pared by 4 bases and J by 4 bases, with 17 bases between. The CDR3 extends over 17 amino acids. Germline V gene data show CDR1 as PRHDT and CDR2 as FYEKMQ (reference sequence). The DNA for the CDR3 is TGTGCCAGCAGCTCCCAGTGGGGCGGTGAATATAATTCACCCCTCCACTTT. Residues: CASSSQWGGEYNSPLHF. The entire variable domain, with the rest obtained from reference TRBV13 and TRBJ1-6, is as follows: AAGVIQSPRHLIKEKRETATLKCYPIPRHDTVYWYQQGPGQDPQFLISFYEKMQSDKGSIPDRFSAQQFSDYHSELNMSSLELGDSALYFCASSSQWGGEYNSPLHFGNGTRLTVT.

The chain is built from TRBV30 and TRBJ2-7, with a possible D match to TRBD1 (5 bases). The germline V gene encodes CDR1 GTSNPN and CDR2 SVGIG (reference sequence). The CDR3 loop spans 14 amino acids. V was trimmed by 2 bases and J by 4 bases, leaving 15 bases between them. The DNA of the CDR3 is TGTGCCTGGAGTTTTTCTGACAGCGATTACGAGCAGTACTTC. Encoded protein: CAWSFSDSDYEQYF.

The chain employs TRBV5-6 and TRBJ2-5; possible D gene TRBD1, 5 bases. Trimming removed 0 bases from V and 1 base from J, with 7 bases in between. The length of the CDR3 is 14 residues. Germline V CDR1 and CDR2: SGHDT, YYEEEE. The CDR3 here is CASSLVGAQETQYF. The CDR3 nucleotides are TGTGCCAGCAGCTTGGTTGGGGCCCAAGAGACCCAGTACTTC.

V is TRBV13 and J is TRBJ2-5; 8 positions agree with TRBD1. CDR1 and CDR2 (germline): PRHDT, FYEKMQ (reference sequence). With 6 bases clipped from V and 11 bases from J, the junction kept 8 bases outside the gene matches. The CDR3 has 12 amino acids. The CDR3 nucleotides are TGTGCCAGCAGTGGCAGGGGGCGAGAGCAGTACTTC. It encodes CASSGRGREQYF.

Regarding this clone: This sample includes further DNA sequences coding for the same CDR3. The J gene is TRBJ1-1, the V gene TRBV30; D gene unclear. V gave up 0 bases and J gave up 0 bases, with 5 bases separating them. The CDR3 totals 13 residues. The V gene's germline CDR1 is GTSNPN and CDR2 SVGIG (reference sequence). For the CDR3, the DNA is TGTGCCTGGAGTGTAGCTGTGAACACTGAAGCTTTCTTT. It specifies CAWSVAVNTEAFF. Full variable domain (outside the CDR3, taken from reference TRBV30 and TRBJ1-1): SQTIHQWPATLVQPVGSPLSLECTVEGTSNPNLYWYRQAAGRGLQLLFYSVGIGQISSEVPQNLSASRPQDRQFILSSKKLLLSDSGFYLCAWSVAVNTEAFFGQGTRLTVV.

This clone was observed a handful of times. The chain has TRBV5-6 and TRBJ2-7; weak D call: TRBD2 (6 bases). Germline-derived CDR1 and CDR2 are SGHDT and YYEEEE. There are 13 residues in the CDR3. V was trimmed by 4 bases and J by 2 bases, leaving 10 bases between them. The CDR3 region is CASSPGVTYEQYF. The CDR3 coding sequence is TGTGCCAGCAGCCCGGGGGTTACCTACGAGCAGTACTTC. Drawing the rest from reference TRBV5-6 and TRBJ2-7, the complete variable domain is DAGVTQSPTHLIKTRGQQVTLRCSPKSGHDTVSWYQQALGQGPQFIFQYYEEEERQRGNFPDRFSGHQFPNYSSELNVNALLLGDSALYLCASSPGVTYEQYFGPGTRLTVT.

The chain carries TRBV6-4 and TRBJ1-6, with D possibly matching TRBD1 (5 bases). The CDR3 has 14 residues. Germline V lookup: CDR1 MRHNA, CDR2 SNTAGT. V dropped 6 bases and J dropped 5 bases, with 11 bases sitting between them. CDR3: CASSRQPDNSPLHF. The CDR3 DNA follows: TGTGCCAGCAGCCGACAGCCCGATAATTCACCCCTCCACTTT.

V usage is TRBV11-3 and J usage is TRBJ2-1; 8 nucleotides line up with TRBD2. The CDR3 totals 15 residues. Germline CDR1 is SGHNT and CDR2 is YENEEA. Losses at the gene ends were 3 bases for V and 7 bases for J; bases not matched to a gene: 8. The CDR3 is CASSFSAGDGNEQFF. The CDR3 DNA is TGTGCCAGCAGCTTCTCAGCGGGGGACGGAAATGAGCAGTTCTTC.

This chain joins TRBV6-5 and TRBJ2-7; D may be TRBD1 (5 bases). Germline V gene sequence: CDR1 MNHEY, CDR2 SVGAGI. The CDR3 sequence is 15 residues long. Trimming left V 6 bases short and J 1 base short, with 16 bases between. CDR3 DNA sequence: TGTGCCAGCAGCAGCTGGGGCCCCGGATCCTACGAGCAGTACTTC. Translated, it gives CASSSWGPGSYEQYF.

This chain uses TRBV5-6 with TRBJ2-7, with D maybe TRBD1 (6 bases). In germline, CDR1 is SGHDT, CDR2 YYEEEE. V was cut by 5 bases and J by 3 bases, with 9 bases left in between. This CDR3 contains 12 residues. The CDR3 sequence is CASSLQGYEQYF. The CDR3 DNA reads as TGTGCCAGCAGTTTACAGGGCTACGAGCAGTACTTC.

In its sample, this clone was seen a few times. V gene TRBV7-3 combines with J gene TRBJ1-1; D is uncertain. The V gene's germline CDR1 is SGHTA and CDR2 FQGTGA. The CDR3 totals 14 residues. Trimming removed 5 bases at V and 1 base at J, with 11 bases between. In DNA, the CDR3 is TGTGCCAGCAGCCGAGGGAATTCGAACACTGAAGCTTTCTTT. It yields the protein CASSRGNSNTEAFF.

The V gene is TRBV21-1, the J gene TRBJ1-1; whether TRBD1, the table's D call, matches the DNA was not checked. TRBV21-1 constitutes a pseudogene. The CDR3 has 15 amino acids. CDR3 residues: CASSKAGDRGTEAFF. The CDR3 DNA follows: TGTGCCAGCAGCAAAGCCGGGGACAGGGGCACTGAAGCTTTCTTT.

V gene TRBV5-1 combines with J gene TRBJ1-6; D gene ambiguous. Germline V gives CDR1 SGHRS, CDR2 YFSETQ. The CDR3 runs 15 residues. The germline V and J ends were trimmed by 0 bases and 6 bases, with 10 bases remaining between them. The chain's CDR3 is CASSLGATVNSPLHF. DNA of the CDR3: TGCGCCAGCAGCTTGGGCGCTACAGTTAATTCACCCCTCCACTTT.

The chain has TRBV9 and TRBJ1-2; perhaps TRBD1 as D (5 bases). V was pared by 0 bases and J by 4 bases, with 19 bases between. The germline V gene has CDR1 SGDLS and CDR2 YYNGEE. The CDR3 extends over 17 amino acids. In nucleotides, the CDR3 is TGTGCCAGCAGCGTAGTAGGAGGGGACCCGGGTACCTATGGCTACACCTTC. As protein: CASSVVGGDPGTYGYTF. The full variable domain, with the rest looked up from reference TRBV9 and TRBJ1-2, is DSGVTQTPKHLITATGQRVTLRCSPRSGDLSVYWYQQSLDQGLQFLIQYYNGEERAKGNILERFSAQQFPDLHSELNLSSLELGDSALYFCASSVVGGDPGTYGYTFGSGTRLTVV.

The chain combines TRBV27 with TRBJ2-7; weak D call: TRBD2 (5 bases). The CDR3 length is 20 residues. Germline V gene lookup returns CDR1 MNHEY and CDR2 SMNVEV (reference sequence). V dropped 0 bases and J dropped 2 bases, with 26 bases sitting between them. The DNA of the CDR3 is TGTGCCAGCAGTTTATCGTTCCCGGGGTTCCGACCGACGTCGACCTACGAGCAGTACTTC. Protein sequence: CASSLSFPGFRPTSTYEQYF.

The chain links TRBV7-8 to TRBJ2-7, with a possible D match to TRBD2 (6 bases). Trimming took off 10 bases at V and 3 bases at J, with 25 bases between the two ends. CDR1 SGHVS and CDR2 FQNEAQ come from the germline V gene. The CDR3 is 16 amino acids. The CDR3 loop is CATSVTLGGFYYEQYF. CDR3 coding DNA: TGTGCCACTTCTGTCACCCTGGGGGGATTTTACTACGAGCAGTACTTC.

The sample holds one count of this clone. V gene TRBV6-5 combines with J gene TRBJ2-1; 10 nucleotides agree with TRBD2. V shed 8 bases and J 6 bases; nucleotides not matched to a gene: 7. The CDR3 runs to 14 residues. Germline lookup yields CDR1 MNHEY and CDR2 SVGAGI. The CDR3 sequence: CASSLLAGPNEQFF. CDR3 in DNA: TGTGCCAGCTCTTTACTAGCGGGGCCCAATGAGCAGTTCTTC.

DNA of the CDR3: TGTGCCAGCAGCCCCACCGCGGGGCGACCTAGCACAGATACGCAGTATTTT. Protein: CASSPTAGRPSTDTQYF. This chain joins TRBV7-2 and TRBJ2-3, with D tentatively TRBD2 (6 bases). This CDR3 comprises 17 residues. V was cut by 5 bases and J by 0 bases, with 18 bases left in between. Germline CDR1 is SGHTA and CDR2 is FQGNSA.

The chain joins TRBV27 to TRBJ2-6; 11 bases agree with TRBD2. V was pared by 7 bases and J by 0 bases, with 5 bases of the junction left unmatched. The CDR3 covers 17 residues. Germline assignment: CDR1 MNHEY and CDR2 SMNVEV (reference sequence). The CDR3 bases are TGTGCCAGCAAACCGGGACTAGCGGTCTCTGGGGCCAACGTCCTGACTTTC. It is translated as CASKPGLAVSGANVLTF. Full variable domain (outside the CDR3, taken from reference TRBV27 and TRBJ2-6): EAQVTQNPRYLITVTGKKLTVTCSQNMNHEYMSWYRQDPGLGLRQIYYSMNVEVTDKGDVPEGYKVSRKEKRNFPLILESPSPNQTSLYFCASKPGLAVSGANVLTFGAGSRLTVL.

The DNA for the CDR3 is TGCGCCAGCAGCTTGGCACAGGGGAACGAAAAACTGTTTTTT. As protein: CASSLAQGNEKLFF. The J gene is TRBJ1-4, the V gene TRBV5-1, with 7 bases matching TRBD1. J lost 8 bases, V lost 0 bases, and 4 bases had no gene match. In germline, CDR1 is SGHRS, CDR2 YFSETQ. The CDR3 spans 14 residues.

This clone showed up just once. V usage is TRBV28 and J usage is TRBJ1-1; D perhaps matches TRBD1 (5 bases). The CDR3 sequence is 15 residues long. V gave up 6 bases and J gave up 0 bases, with 14 bases separating them. The V gene's germline CDR1 is MDHEN and CDR2 SYDVKM. The CDR3 reads CASSQGGVLNTEAFF. The CDR3 DNA is TGTGCCAGCAGCCAAGGAGGGGTCCTGAACACTGAAGCTTTCTTT.

The chain combines TRBV7-9 with TRBJ1-1; 7 nucleotides agree with TRBD1. The V gene end was trimmed by 5 bases and the J gene end by 4 bases; junction bases not matched to a gene: 4. The CDR3 runs to 13 residues. Germline V gene data show CDR1 as SEHNR and CDR2 as FQNEAQ (reference sequence). CDR3 in DNA: TGTGCCAGCAGCACAGGGGAGGTCACTGAAGCTTTCTTT. Translating gives CASSTGEVTEAFF.

The rearrangement joins TRBV15 to TRBJ2-5; weak D call: TRBD1 (5 bases). Germline values: CDR1 LNHNV, CDR2 YYDKDF (reference sequence). Trimming cost V 0 bases and J 1 base, with 18 bases left between them. The CDR3 totals 18 residues. Written as DNA, the CDR3 is TGTGCCACCAGCAGAGATGGCAAAGGGGAAGGGGCCCAAGAGACCCAGTACTTC. Translated: CATSRDGKGEGAQETQYF.

This chain connects TRBV27 to TRBJ2-1, with TRBD1 matching over 8 bases. Germline assignment: CDR1 MNHEY and CDR2 SMNVEV (reference sequence). This CDR3 has 15 amino acids. With V trimmed by 6 bases and J by 8 bases, 12 bases remained unmatched. This CDR3 is CASSGPDRVSDEQFF. CDR3 bases: TGTGCCAGCAGCGGCCCGGACAGGGTTTCGGATGAGCAGTTCTTC.

The V gene is TRBV20-1, the J gene TRBJ2-7; D unresolved. Deletions cut 7 bases from V and 3 bases from J, with 10 bases between. The V gene's germline CDR1 is DFQATT and CDR2 SNEGSKA (reference sequence). This CDR3 spans 11 amino acids. This CDR3 is CSGRVGYEQYF. For the CDR3, the DNA is TGCAGTGGCCGGGTGGGCTACGAGCAGTACTTC.

The genes are TRBV19 and TRBJ1-3; 7 bases are a match to TRBD1. V dropped 5 bases and J dropped 3; count of bases not matched to a gene: 10. The V gene's germline CDR1 is LNHDA and CDR2 SQIVND (reference sequence). The CDR3 is 16 amino acids. This chain's CDR3 is CASSRREGADGNTIYF. The CDR3 DNA reads as TGTGCCAGTAGTCGACGGGAGGGGGCGGATGGAAACACCATATATTTT.